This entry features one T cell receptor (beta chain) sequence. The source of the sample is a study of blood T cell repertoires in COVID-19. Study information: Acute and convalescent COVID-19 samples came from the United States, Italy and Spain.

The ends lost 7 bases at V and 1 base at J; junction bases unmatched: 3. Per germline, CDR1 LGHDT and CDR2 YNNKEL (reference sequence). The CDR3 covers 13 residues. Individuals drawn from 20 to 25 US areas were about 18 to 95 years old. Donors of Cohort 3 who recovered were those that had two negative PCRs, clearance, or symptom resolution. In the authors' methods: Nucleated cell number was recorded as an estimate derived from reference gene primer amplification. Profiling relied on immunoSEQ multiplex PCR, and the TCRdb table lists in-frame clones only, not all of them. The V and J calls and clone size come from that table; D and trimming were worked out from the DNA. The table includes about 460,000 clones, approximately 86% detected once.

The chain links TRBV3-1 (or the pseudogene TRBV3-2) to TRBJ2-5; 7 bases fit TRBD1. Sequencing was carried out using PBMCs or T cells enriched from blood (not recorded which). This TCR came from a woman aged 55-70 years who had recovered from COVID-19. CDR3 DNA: TGTGCCAGCACAAGGGGGCTCCAAGAGACCCAGTACTTC. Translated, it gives CASTRGLQETQYF.